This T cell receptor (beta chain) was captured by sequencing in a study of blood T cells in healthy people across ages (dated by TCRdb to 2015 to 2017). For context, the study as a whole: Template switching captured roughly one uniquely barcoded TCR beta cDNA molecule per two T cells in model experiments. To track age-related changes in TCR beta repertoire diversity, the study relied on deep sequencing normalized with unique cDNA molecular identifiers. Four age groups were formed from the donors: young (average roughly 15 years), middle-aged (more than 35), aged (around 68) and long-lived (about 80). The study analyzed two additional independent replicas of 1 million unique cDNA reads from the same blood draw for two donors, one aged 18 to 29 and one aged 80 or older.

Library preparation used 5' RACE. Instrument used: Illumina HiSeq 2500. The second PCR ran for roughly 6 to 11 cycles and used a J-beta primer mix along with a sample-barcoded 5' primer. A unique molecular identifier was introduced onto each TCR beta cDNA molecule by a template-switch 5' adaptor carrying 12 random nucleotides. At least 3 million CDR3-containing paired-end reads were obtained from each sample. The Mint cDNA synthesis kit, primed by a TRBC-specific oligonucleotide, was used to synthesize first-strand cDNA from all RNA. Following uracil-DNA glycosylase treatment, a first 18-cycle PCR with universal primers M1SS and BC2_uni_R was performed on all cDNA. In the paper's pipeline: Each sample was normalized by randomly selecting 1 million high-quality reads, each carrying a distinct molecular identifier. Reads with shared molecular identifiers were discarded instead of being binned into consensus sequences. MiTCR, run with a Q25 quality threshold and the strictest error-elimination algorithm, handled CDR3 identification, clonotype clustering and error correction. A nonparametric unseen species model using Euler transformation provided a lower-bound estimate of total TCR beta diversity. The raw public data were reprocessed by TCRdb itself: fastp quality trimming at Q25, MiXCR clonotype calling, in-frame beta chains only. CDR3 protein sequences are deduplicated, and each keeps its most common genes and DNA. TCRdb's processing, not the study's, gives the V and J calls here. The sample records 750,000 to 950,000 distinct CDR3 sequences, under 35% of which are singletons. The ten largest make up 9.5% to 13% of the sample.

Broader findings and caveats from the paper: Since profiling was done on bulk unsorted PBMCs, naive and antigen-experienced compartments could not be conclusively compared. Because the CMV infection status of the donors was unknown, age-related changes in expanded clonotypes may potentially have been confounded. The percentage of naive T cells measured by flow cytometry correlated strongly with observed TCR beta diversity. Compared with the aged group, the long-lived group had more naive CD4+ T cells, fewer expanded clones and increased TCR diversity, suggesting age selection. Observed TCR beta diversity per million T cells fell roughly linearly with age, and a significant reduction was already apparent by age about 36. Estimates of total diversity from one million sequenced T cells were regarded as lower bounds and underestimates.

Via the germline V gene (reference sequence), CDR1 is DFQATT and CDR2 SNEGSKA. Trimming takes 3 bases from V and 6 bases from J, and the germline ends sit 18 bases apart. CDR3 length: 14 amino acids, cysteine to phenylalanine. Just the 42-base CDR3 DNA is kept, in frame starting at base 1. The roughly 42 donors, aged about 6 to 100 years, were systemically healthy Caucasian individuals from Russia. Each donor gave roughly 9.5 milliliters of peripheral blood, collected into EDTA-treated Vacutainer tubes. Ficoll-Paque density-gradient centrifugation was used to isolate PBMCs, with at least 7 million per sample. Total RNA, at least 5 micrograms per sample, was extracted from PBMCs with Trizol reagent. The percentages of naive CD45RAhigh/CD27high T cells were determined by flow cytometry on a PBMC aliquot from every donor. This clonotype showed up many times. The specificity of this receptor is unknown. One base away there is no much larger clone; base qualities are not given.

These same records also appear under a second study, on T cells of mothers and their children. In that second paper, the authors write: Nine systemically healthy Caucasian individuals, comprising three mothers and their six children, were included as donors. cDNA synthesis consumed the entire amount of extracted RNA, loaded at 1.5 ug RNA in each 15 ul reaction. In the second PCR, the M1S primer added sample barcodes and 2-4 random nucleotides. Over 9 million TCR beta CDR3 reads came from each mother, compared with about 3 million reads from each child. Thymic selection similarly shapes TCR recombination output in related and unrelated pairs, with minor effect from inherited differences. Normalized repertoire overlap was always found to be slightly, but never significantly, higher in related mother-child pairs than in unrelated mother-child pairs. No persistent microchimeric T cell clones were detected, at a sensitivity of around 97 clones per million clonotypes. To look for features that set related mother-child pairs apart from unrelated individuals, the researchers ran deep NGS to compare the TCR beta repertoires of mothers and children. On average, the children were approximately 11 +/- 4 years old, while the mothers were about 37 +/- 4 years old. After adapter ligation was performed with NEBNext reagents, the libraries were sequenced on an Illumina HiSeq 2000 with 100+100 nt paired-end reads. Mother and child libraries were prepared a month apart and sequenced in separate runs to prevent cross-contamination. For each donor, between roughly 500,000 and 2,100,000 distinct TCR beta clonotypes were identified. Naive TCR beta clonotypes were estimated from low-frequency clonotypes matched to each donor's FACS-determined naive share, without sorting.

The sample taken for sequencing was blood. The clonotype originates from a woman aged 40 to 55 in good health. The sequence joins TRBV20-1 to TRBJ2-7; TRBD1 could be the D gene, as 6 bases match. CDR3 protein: CSARARPQGPEQYF. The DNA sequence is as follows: TGCAGTGCTAGGGCGCGACCACAGGGACCCGAGCAGTACTTC.